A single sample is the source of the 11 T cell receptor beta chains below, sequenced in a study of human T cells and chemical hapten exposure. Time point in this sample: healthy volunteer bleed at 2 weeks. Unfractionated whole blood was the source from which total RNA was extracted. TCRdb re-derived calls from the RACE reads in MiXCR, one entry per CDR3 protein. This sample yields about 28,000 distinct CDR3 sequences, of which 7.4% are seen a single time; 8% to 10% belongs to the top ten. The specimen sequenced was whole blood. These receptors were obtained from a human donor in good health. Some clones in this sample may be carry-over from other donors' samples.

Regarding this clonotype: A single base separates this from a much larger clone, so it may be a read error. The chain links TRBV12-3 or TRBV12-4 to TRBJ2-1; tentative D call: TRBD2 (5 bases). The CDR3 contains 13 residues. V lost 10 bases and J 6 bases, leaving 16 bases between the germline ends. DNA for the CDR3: TGTGCCAACACCCGGGGTAGTTTCAATGAGCAGTTCTTC. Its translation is CANTRGSFNEQFF.

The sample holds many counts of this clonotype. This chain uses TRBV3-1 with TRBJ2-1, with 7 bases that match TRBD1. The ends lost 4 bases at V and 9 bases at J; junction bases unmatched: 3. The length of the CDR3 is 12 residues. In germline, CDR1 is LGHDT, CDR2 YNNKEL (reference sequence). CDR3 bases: TGTGCCAGCAGCCGCCGGGACAGTGAGCAGTTCTTC. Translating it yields CASSRRDSEQFF.

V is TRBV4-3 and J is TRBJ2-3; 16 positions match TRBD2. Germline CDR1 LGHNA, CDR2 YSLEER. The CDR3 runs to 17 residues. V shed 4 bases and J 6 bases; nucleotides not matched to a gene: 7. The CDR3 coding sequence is TGCGCCAGCAGCCCGGGACTAGCGGGGGGGCCGAGGGATACGCAGTATTTT. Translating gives CASSPGLAGGPRDTQYF.

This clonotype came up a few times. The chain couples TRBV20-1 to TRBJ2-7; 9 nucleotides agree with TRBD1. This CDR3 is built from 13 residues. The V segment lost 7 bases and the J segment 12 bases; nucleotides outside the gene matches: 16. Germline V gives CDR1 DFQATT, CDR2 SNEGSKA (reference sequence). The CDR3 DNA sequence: TGCAGTGGTAGCTCCGGGACAGGGACAAAAGCGTACTTC. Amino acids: CSGSSGTGTKAYF.

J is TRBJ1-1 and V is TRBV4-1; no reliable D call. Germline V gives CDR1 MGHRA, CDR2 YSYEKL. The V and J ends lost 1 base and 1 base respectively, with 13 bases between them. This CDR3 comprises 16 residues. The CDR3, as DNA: TGCGCCAGCAGCCAAGGAATGGTTGGCCCGAACACTGAAGCTTTCTTT. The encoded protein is CASSQGMVGPNTEAFF.

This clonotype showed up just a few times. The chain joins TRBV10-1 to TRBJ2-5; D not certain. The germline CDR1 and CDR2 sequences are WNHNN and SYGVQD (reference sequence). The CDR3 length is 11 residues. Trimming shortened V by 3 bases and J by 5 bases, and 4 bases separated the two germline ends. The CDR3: CASSEGETQYF. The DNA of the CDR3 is TGCGCCAGCAGTGAAGGCGAGACCCAGTACTTC.

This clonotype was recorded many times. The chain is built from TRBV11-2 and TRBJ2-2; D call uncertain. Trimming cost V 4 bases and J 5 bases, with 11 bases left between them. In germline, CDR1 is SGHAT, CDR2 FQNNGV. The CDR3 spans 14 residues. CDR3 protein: CASSSPARTGELFF. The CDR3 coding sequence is TGTGCCAGCAGCTCCCCTGCGAGGACCGGGGAGCTGTTTTTT.

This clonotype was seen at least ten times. CDR3 sequence reads: CAWSVTTVNTEAFF. The DNA for the CDR3 is TGTGCCTGGAGTGTTACGACAGTAAACACTGAAGCTTTCTTT. The rearrangement links TRBV30 to TRBJ1-1; possible D gene TRBD1, 5 bases. V lost 0 bases to trimming and J lost 2 bases, with 10 bases between them. This CDR3 is 14 amino acids long. Germline V lookup: CDR1 GTSNPN, CDR2 SVGIG (reference sequence).

The CDR3 protein is CASSSKVTSGNTDTQYF. CDR3 nucleotides: TGTGCCAGCAGTTCCAAAGTGACTAGCGGGAACACAGATACGCAGTATTTT. The genes are TRBV27 and TRBJ2-3; TRBD2 agrees at 11 bases. This CDR3 has 17 amino acids. Germline values: CDR1 MNHEY, CDR2 SMNVEV (reference sequence). The trim removed 4 bases at V and 2 bases at J, leaving 8 bases unmatched.

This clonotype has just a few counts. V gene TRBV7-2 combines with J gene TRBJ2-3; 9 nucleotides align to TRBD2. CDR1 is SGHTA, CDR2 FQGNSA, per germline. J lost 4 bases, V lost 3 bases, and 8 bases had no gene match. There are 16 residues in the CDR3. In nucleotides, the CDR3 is TGTGCCAGCAGCTTGGTAGGGACTAGCCTAGCAGATACGCAGTATTTT. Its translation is CASSLVGTSLADTQYF.

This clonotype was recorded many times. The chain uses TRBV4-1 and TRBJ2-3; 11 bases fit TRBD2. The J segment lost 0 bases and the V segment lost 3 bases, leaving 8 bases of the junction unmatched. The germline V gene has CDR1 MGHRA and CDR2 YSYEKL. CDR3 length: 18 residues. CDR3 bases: TGCGCCAGCAGCCAGAAGACTAGCGGGGAATCTAGCACAGATACGCAGTATTTT. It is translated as CASSQKTSGESSTDTQYF.